Following are 3 T cell receptor beta chains from one sample sequenced in a study of vaccination effects on CD4 cells after COVID-19. These receptors lack a known antigen. The assay was immunoSEQ multiplex PCR, and TCRdb's table has in-frame clones only and misses some. The sample consists of roughly 56,000 clones, 60% to 75% of them appearing once. Antigen-specific CD4+ T cells were expanded (with viral peptide pools) by the ViraFEST assay ahead of sequencing. Once cultured for 9 to 11 days, the cells underwent separation to obtain CD4+ T cells. The participants, recipients of two vaccine doses, got either BNT162b2 or mRNA-1273. This specimen was CD4+ T cells from PBMCs cultured with HCoV-229E spike peptides, taken after COVID-19 vaccination. Every receptor here comes from a human donor who received a COVID-19 vaccine.

The rearrangement joins TRBV7-2 to TRBJ2-3; D remains ambiguous. The V and J ends lost 4 bases and 4 bases respectively, with 9 bases between them. The V gene's germline CDR1 is SGHTA and CDR2 FQGNSA. There are 13 residues in the CDR3. Written as DNA, the CDR3 is TGTGCCAGCAGCTCCCAGGCCTCAGATACGCAGTATTTT. Translating it yields CASSSQASDTQYF.

J is TRBJ2-3 and V is TRBV6-5; the D gene could be TRBD1 or TRBD2 (5 bases each). Germline V CDR1 and CDR2: MNHEY, SVGAGI. The V end lost 7 bases, the J end lost 0 bases, and 11 bases lay between the germline ends. The CDR3 loop spans 14 amino acids. The CDR3 spells CASNPGPSTDTQYF. Here the CDR3 DNA reads TGTGCCAGCAATCCGGGACCAAGCACAGATACGCAGTATTTT.

CDR3 sequence reads: CATWPADEQYV. In nucleotides, the CDR3 is TGTGCCACCTGGCCAGCGGACGAGCAGTACGTC. The J gene is TRBJ2-7, the V gene TRBV24-1, with D possibly matching TRBD2 (5 bases). Germline CDR1 is KGHDR and CDR2 is SFDVKD. V was cut by 9 bases and J by 5 bases, with 10 bases left in between. The CDR3 is 11 amino acids.